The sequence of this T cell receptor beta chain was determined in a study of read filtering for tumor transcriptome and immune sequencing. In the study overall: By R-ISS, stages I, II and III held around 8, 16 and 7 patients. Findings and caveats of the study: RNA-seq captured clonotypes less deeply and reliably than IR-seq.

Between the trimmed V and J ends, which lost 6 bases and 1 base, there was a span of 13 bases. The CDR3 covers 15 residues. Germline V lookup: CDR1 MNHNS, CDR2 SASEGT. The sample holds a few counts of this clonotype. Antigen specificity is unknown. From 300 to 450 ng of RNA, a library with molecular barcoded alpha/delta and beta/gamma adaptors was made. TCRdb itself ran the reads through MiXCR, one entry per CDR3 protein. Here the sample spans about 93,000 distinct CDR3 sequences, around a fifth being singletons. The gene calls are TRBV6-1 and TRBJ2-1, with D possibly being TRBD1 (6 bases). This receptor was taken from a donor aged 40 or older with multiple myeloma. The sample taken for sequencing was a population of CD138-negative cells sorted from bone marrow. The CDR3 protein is CASREDRSSYNEQFF. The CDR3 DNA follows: TGTGCCAGCAGGGAGGACAGATCTTCCTACAATGAGCAGTTCTTC.